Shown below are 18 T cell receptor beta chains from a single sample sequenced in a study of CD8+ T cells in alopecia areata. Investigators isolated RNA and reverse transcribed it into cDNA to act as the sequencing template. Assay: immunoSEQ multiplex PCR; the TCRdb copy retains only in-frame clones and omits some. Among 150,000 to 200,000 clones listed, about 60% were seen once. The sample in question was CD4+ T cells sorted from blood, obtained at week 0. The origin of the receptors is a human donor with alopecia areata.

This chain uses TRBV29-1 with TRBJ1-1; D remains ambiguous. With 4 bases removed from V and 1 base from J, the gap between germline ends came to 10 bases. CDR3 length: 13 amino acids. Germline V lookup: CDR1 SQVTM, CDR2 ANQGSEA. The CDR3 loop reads CSVVSRRNTEAFF. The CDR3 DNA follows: TGCAGCGTTGTCTCCCGGAGGAACACTGAAGCTTTCTTT.

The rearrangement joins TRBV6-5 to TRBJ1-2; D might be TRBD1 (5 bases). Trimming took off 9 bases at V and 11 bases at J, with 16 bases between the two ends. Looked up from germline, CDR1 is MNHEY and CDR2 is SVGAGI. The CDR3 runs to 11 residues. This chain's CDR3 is CASSPGGGYTF. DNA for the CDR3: TGTGCCAGTTCCCCGGGGGGGGGTTACACCTTC.

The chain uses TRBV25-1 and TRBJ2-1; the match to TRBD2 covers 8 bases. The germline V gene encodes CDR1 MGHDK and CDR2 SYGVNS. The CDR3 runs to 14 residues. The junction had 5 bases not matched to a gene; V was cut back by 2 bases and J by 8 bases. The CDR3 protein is CASSEPGLVHEQFF. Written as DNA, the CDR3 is TGTGCCAGCAGTGAACCGGGACTAGTTCATGAGCAGTTCTTC. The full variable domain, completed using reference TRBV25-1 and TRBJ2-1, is EADIYQTPRYLVIGTGKKITLECSQTMGHDKMYWYQQDPGMELHLIHYSYGVNSTEKGDLSSESTVSRIRTEHFPLTLESARPSHTSQYLCASSEPGLVHEQFFGPGTRLTVL.

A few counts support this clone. The CDR3 reads CASSTRAGDGRHEQFF. The CDR3 DNA reads as TGTGCCAGCAGCACTCGAGCGGGGGACGGACGGCATGAGCAGTTCTTC. This chain joins TRBV11-3 and TRBJ2-1; 8 bases align to TRBD2. After removal of 5 bases from V and 8 bases from J, the junction contained 14 bases not matched to a gene. The V gene's germline CDR1 is SGHNT and CDR2 YENEEA. This CDR3 region has 16 residues.

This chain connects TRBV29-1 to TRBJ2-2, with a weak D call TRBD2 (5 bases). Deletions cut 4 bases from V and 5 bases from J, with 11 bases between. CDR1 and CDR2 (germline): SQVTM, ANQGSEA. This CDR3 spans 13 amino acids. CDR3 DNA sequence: TGCAGCGTTGTGGTCGGGGAAACCGGGGAGCTGTTTTTT. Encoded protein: CSVVVGETGELFF.

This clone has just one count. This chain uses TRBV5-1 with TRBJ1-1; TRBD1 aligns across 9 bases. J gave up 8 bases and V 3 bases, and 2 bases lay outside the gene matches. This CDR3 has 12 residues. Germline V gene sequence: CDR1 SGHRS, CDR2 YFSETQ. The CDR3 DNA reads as TGCGCCAGCAGCTCCGGACAGGGGGAAGCTTTCTTT. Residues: CASSSGQGEAFF.

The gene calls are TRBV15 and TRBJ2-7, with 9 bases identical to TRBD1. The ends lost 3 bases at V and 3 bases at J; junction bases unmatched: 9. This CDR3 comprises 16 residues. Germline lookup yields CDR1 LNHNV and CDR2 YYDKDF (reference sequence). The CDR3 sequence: CATSSTKTGGYYEQYF. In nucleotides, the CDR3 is TGTGCCACCAGCAGCACGAAGACAGGGGGGTACTACGAGCAGTACTTC.

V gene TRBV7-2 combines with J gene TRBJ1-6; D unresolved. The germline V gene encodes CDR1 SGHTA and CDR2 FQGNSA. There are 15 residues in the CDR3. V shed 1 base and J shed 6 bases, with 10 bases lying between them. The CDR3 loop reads CASSLGRGSNSPLHF. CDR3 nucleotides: TGTGCCAGCAGCTTAGGTCGGGGTTCTAATTCACCCCTCCACTTT.

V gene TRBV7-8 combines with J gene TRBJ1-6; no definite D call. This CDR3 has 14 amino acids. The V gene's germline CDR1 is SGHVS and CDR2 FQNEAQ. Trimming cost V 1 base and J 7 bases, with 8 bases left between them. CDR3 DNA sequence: TGTGCCAGCAGCTTAGGGGCCAACAATTCACCCCTCCACTTT. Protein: CASSLGANNSPLHF. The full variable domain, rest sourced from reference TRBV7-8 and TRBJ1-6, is GAGVSQSPRYKVAKRGQDVALRCDPISGHVSLFWYQQALGQGPEFLTYFQNEAQLDKSGLPSDRFFAERPEGSVSTLKIQRTQQEDSAVYLCASSLGANNSPLHFGNGTRLTVT.

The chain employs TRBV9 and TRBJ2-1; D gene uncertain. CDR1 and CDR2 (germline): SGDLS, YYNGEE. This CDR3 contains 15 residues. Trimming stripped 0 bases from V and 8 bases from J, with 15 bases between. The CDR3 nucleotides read TGTGCCAGCAGCGTAGGACCCATCCTAGTCGATGAGCAGTTCTTC. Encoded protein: CASSVGPILVDEQFF.

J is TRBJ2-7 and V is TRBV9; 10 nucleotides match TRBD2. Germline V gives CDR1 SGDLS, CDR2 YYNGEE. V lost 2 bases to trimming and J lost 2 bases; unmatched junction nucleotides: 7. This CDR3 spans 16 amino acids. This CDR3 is CASSVTGTSVTYEQYF. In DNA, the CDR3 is TGTGCCAGCAGCGTCACCGGGACTAGCGTTACCTACGAGCAGTACTTC.

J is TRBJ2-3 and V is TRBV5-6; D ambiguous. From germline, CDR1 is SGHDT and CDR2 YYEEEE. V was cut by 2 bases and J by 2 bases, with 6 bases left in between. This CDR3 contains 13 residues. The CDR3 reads CASSFNPTDTQYF. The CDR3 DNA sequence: TGTGCCAGCAGCTTTAACCCCACAGATACGCAGTATTTT.

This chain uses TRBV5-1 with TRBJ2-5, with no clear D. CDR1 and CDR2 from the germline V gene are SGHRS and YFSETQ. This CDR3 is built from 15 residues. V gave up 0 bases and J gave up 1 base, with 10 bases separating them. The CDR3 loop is CASSLEGSLQETQYF. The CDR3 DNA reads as TGCGCCAGCAGCTTGGAAGGGTCCCTCCAAGAGACCCAGTACTTC.

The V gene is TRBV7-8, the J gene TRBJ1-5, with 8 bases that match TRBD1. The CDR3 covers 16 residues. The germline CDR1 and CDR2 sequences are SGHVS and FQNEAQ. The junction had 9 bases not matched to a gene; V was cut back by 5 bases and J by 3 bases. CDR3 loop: CASSPAGQGSNQPQHF. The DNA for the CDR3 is TGTGCCAGCAGCCCTGCTGGACAGGGCTCCAATCAGCCCCAGCATTTT.

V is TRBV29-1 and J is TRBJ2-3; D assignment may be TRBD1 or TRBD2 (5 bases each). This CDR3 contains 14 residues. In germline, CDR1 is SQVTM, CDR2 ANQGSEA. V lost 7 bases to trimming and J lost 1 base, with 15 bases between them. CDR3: CSARDRGGTDTQYF. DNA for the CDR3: TGCAGCGCTCGGGACCGGGGCGGCACAGATACGCAGTATTTT.

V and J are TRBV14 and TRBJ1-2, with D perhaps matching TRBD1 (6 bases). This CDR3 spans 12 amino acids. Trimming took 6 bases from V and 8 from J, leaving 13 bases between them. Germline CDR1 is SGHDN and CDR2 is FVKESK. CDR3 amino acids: CASSGPRGGYTF. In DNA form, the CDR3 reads TGTGCCAGCAGTGGGCCCAGGGGAGGCTACACCTTC.

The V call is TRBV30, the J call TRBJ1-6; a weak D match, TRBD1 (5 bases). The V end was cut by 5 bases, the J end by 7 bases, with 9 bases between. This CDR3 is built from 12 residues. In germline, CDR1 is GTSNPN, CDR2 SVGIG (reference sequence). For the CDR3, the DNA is TGTGCCTGGCAGGGTGGGAATTCACCCCTCCACTTT. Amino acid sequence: CAWQGGNSPLHF.

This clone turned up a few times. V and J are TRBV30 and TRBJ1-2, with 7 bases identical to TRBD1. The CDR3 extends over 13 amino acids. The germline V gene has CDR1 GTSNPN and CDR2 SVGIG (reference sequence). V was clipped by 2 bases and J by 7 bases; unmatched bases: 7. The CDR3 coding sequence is TGTGCCTGGAGTCTGACAGGGTCTCGTGGCTACACCTTC. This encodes CAWSLTGSRGYTF.